This paragraph reports one T cell receptor (beta chain). Enrolled during active infection, Seattle patients were then followed longitudinally. This entry belongs to a study of blood T cell repertoires in COVID-19. Study as a whole: The United States, Italy and Spain supplied acute and convalescent COVID-19 samples. T cells, B-cell-depleted T cells, or PBMCs supplied cDNA or gDNA.

The authors' processing: Reference gene primer amplification gave estimated nucleated cell counts. The protocol was immunoSEQ multiplex PCR, while the TCRdb copy is restricted to in-frame clones and leaves out a portion. V and J calls and clone size follow that table, whereas D and trimming were derived from the DNA. Of 85,000 to 95,000 clones detected, around 90% appear once; the ten largest clones hold approximately 5.4%. The V and J ends lost 0 bases and 6 bases, in that order; junction bases with no gene match: 15. The CDR3 is 19 amino acids. Germline loops: CDR1 SGDLS, CDR2 YYNGEE. The material sequenced was peripheral blood. The receptor's source is a man aged 60-69 years with COVID-19, enrolled during active disease. The V and J genes are TRBV9 and TRBJ2-2; 9 bases fit TRBD2. CDR3 DNA sequence: TGTGCCAGCAGCGTAGCCTTAGGAGCTAGCGGGATGAGAGCCGGGGAGCTGTTTTTT. Translated: CASSVALGASGMRAGELFF.